Presented here are 2 T cell receptor beta chains from one specimen sequenced in a study of PD-1 blockade in classical Hodgkin lymphoma. Each patient experienced a relapse that followed autologous stem cell transplantation, and brentuximab vedotin exposure varied. Data came from immunoSEQ multiplex PCR; TCRdb stores just in-frame clones and leaves some out. Among 20,000 to 25,000 clones listed, 80% were seen once. The source material was peripheral blood mononuclear cells (PBMCs), sampled before the second cycle of nivolumab. The receptors originated from a human donor with classical Hodgkin lymphoma.

The genes are TRBV2 and TRBJ2-3; D unresolved. Trimming removed 8 bases at V and 6 bases at J, with 24 bases between. This CDR3 has 16 residues. The V gene's germline CDR1 is SNHLY and CDR2 FYNNEI. The DNA of the CDR3 is TGTGCCAGCCTCGACTTACTTTCGCCCGACTCGGATACGCAGTATTTT. Its protein is CASLDLLSPDSDTQYF. Together with reference TRBV2 and TRBJ2-3, the CDR3 gives the full variable domain: EPEVTQTPSHQVTQMGQEVILRCVPISNHLYFYWYRQILGQKVEFLVSFYNNEISEKSEIFDDQFSVERPDGSNFTLKIRSTKLEDSAMYFCASLDLLSPDSDTQYFGPGTRLTVL.

The chain joins TRBV18 to TRBJ2-7, with D unclear. CDR1 is KGHSH and CDR2 is LQKENI in the germline V gene. The CDR3 totals 13 residues. V was cut by 5 bases and J by 6 bases, with 14 bases left in between. This chain's CDR3 is CASSLRDYAEQYF. In DNA, the CDR3 is TGTGCCAGCTCATTAAGGGATTATGCCGAGCAGTACTTC.